This TCR beta chain was documented in a study of tumor-infiltrating lymphocytes in oesophageal squamous cell carcinoma. The CDR3 contains 14 residues. After removal of 5 bases from V and 5 bases from J, the junction contained 3 bases not matched to a gene. TCRdb recomputed calls from the PCR reads with MiXCR, one row per CDR3 protein. The data contain about 3,400 distinct CDR3 sequences, 16% of them seen just once; the ten biggest clones take up 20% to 30%. The origin of this receptor is a male donor with esophageal squamous cell carcinoma. The V call is TRBV12-3 or TRBV12-4, the J call TRBJ2-2; 9 nucleotides match TRBD1. The sample taken for sequencing was esophageal tumor tissue. CDR3 sequence reads: CASSIQGATGELFF. CDR3 bases: TGTGCCAGCAGTATACAGGGGGCGACCGGGGAGCTGTTTTTT.